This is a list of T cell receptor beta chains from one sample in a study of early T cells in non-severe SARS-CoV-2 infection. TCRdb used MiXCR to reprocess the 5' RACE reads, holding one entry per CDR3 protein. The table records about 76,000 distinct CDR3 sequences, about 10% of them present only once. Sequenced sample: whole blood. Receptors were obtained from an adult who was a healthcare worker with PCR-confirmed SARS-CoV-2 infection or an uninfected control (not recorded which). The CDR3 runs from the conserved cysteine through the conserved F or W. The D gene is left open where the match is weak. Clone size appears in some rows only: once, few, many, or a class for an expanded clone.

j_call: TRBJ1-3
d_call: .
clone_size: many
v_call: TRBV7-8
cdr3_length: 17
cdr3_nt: TGTGCCAGCAGCTTAGACACCGTGGCCGTCTCTGGAAACACCATATATTTT
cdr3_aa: CASSLDTVAVSGNTIYF

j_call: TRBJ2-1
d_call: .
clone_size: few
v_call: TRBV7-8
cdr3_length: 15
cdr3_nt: TGTGCCAGCAGCGGCCAACCGGACTCGGGGGATGAGCAGTTCTTC
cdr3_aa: CASSGQPDSGDEQFF

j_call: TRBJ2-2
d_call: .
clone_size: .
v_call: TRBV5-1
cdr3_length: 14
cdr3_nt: TGCGCCAGCAGCTCGATGACGGGGACCGGGGAGCTGTTTTTT
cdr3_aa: CASSSMTGTGELFF

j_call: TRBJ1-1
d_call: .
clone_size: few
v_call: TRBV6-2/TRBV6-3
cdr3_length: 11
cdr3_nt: TGTGCCAGCACCTCCGCGGCGGTTACGATCTTT
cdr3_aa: CASTSAAVTIF

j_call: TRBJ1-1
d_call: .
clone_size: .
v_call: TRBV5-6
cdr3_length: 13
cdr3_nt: TGTGCCAGCAGCTTGAGAGGGGGCACTGAAGCTTTCTTT
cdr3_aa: CASSLRGGTEAFF

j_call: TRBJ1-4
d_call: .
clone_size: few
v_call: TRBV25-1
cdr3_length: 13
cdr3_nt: TGTGCCAGCAGTGGGGACTTACTCAAAAAACTGTTTTTT
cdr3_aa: CASSGDLLKKLFF

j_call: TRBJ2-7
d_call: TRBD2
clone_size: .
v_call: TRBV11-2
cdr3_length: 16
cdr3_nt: TGTGCCAGCAGCCCCTTGGGATTCGGGGGGACCTACGAGCAGTACTTC
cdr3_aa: CASSPLGFGGTYEQYF

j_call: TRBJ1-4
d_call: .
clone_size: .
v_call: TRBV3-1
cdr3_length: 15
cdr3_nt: TGTGCCAGCAGCCCCCCATTTGCAACTAATGAAAAACTGTTTTTT
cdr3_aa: CASSPPFATNEKLFF

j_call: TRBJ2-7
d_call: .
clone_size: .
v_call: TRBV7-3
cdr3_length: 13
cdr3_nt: TGTGCCAGCAGCTTAACAGGTTCCTACGTGCAGTACTTC
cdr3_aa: CASSLTGSYVQYF

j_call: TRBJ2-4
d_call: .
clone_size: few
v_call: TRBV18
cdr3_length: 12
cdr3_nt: TGTGCCAGCTCCCCGACAGGAAACATTCAGTACTTC
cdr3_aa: CASSPTGNIQYF

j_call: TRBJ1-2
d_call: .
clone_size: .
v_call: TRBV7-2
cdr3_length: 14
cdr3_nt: TGTGCCAGCAGCCCCGGACAGACTAACTATGGCTACACCTTC
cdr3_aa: CASSPGQTNYGYTF

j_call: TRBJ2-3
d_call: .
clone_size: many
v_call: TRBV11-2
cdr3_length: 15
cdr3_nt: TGTGCCAGCAGCTTAGGGGCAAAAAGCACAGATACGCAGTATTTT
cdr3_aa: CASSLGAKSTDTQYF

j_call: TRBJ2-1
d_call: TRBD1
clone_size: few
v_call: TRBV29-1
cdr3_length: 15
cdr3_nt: TGCAGCGTTGACTCTACGACAGGGACCTCATCTGAGCAGTTCTTC
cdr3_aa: CSVDSTTGTSSEQFF

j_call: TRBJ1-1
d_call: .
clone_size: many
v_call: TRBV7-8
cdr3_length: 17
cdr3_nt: TGTGCCAGCAGCTTAACCGGGGCGGGGACTACCAACACTGAAGCTTTCTTT
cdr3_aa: CASSLTGAGTTNTEAFF

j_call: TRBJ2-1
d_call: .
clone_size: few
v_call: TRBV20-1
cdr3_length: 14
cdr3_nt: TGCAGTGCTAAACAGGGAAACTACTACAATGAGCAGTTCTTC
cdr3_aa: CSAKQGNYYNEQFF

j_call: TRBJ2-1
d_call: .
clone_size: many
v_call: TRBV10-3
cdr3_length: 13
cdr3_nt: TGTGCCACCAGACTAGAGGATAACAATGAGCAGTTCTTC
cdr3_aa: CATRLEDNNEQFF

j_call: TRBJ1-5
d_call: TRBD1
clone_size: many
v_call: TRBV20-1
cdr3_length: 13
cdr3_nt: TGCAGTGCTTACCGGGACAGGGATCAGCCCCAGCATTTT
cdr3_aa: CSAYRDRDQPQHF

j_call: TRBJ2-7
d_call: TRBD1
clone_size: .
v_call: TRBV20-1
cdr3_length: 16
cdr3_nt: TGCAGTGCTAGACCACTCGGACAGGGCCTACCCTACGAGCAGTACTTC
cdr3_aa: CSARPLGQGLPYEQYF

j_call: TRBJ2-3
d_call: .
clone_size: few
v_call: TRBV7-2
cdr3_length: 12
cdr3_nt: TGTGCCAGCAGCTTCCAAGGAGATACGCAGTATTTT
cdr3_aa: CASSFQGDTQYF

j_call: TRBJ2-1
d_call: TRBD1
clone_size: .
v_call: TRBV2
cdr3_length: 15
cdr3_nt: TGTGCCAGCAGTCCAGATGGGACAGGGTACAATGAGCAGTTCTTC
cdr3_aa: CASSPDGTGYNEQFF

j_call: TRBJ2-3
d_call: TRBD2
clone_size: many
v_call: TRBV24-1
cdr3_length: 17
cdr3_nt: TGTGCCACCAGCCCCACCCCGGGTAGCGGGGGCACAGATACGCAGTATTTT
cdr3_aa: CATSPTPGSGGTDTQYF

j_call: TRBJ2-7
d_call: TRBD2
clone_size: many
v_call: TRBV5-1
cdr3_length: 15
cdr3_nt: TGCGCCAGCAGCGGGGGGGACGAGGTTTCCTACGAGCAGTACTTC
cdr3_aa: CASSGGDEVSYEQYF

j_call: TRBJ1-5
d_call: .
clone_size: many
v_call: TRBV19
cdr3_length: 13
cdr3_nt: TGTGCCAGTAGTCTCCAGGGTTTGCAGCCCCAGCATTTT
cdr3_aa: CASSLQGLQPQHF

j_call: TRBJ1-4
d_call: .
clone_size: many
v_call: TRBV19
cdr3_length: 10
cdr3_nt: TGTGCCAGTATTGGTGAAAAACTGTTTTTT
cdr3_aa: CASIGEKLFF

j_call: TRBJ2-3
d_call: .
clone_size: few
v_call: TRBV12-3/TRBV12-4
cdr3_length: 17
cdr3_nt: TGTGCCAGCAGTGGGGGAGGGCTTGGACAGCACACAGATACGCAGTATTTT
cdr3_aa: CASSGGGLGQHTDTQYF

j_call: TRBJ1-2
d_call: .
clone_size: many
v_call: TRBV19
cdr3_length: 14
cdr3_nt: TGTGCCAGTAGTATAGGGACAAGGGGCTATGGCTACACCTTC
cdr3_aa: CASSIGTRGYGYTF

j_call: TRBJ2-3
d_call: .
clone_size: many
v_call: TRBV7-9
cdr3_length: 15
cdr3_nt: TGTGCCAGCAGCTTAGATTTGGCTAACACAGATACGCAGTATTTT
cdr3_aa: CASSLDLANTDTQYF

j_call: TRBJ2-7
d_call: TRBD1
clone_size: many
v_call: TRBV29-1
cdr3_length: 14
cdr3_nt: TGCAGCGTAGTCTGGGACAGCTTCTCCTACGAGCAGTACTTC
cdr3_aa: CSVVWDSFSYEQYF

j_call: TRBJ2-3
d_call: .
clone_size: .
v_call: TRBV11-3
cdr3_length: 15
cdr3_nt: TGTGCCAGCAGCTTTGGGGCGGGGTTCACAGATACGCAGTATTTT
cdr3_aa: CASSFGAGFTDTQYF

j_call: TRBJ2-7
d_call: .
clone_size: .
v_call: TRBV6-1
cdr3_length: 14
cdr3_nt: TGTGCCAGCAGTGTAGGGGTAAGCTCCTACGAGCAGTACTTC
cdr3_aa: CASSVGVSSYEQYF

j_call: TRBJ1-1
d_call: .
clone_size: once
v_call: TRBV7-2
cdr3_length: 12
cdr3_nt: TGTGCCAGCAGCACTATTCTTACTGAAGCTTTCTTT
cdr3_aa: CASSTILTEAFF

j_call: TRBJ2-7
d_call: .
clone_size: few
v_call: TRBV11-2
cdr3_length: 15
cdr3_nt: TGTGCCAGCAGCTCAACGCGATCACCTCGCTACGAGCAGTACTTC
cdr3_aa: CASSSTRSPRYEQYF

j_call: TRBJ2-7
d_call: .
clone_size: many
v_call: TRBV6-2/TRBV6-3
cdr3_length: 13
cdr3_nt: TGTGCCACCCTCGACAGGGAAGCGGGCGAGCAGTACTTC
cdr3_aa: CATLDREAGEQYF

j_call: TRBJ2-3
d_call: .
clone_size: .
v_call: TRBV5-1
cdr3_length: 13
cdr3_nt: TGCGCCAGCAGCTTGCAGGGATTGAATACGCAGTATTTT
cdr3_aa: CASSLQGLNTQYF

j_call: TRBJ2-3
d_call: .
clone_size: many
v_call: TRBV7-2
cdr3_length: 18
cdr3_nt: TGTGCCAGCAGCTTAGATAAAGGACGGGGGGCCAACACAGATACGCAGTATTTT
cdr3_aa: CASSLDKGRGANTDTQYF

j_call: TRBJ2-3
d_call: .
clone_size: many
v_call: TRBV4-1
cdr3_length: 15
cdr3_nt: TGCGCCAGCAGCCAAGGGGGATATGGGGCAGATACGCAGTATTTT
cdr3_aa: CASSQGGYGADTQYF

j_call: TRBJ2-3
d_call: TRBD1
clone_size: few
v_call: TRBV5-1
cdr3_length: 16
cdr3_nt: TGCGCCAGCAGCCCCACCGGGACAGGGATTGGAGATACGCAGTATTTT
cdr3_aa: CASSPTGTGIGDTQYF

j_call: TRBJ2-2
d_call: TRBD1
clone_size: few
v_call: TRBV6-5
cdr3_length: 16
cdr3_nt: TGTGCCAGCAGTCACCGGGGACAGCATAACACCGGGGAGCTGTTTTTT
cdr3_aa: CASSHRGQHNTGELFF

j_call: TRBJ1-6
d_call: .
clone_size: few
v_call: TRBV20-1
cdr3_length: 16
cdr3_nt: TGCAGTGCTAGAAGGGAAGGGCGGACCTATAATTCACCCCTCCACTTT
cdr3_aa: CSARREGRTYNSPLHF

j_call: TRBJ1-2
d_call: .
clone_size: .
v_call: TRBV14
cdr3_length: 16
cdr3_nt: TGTGCCAGCAGCCAGATCCGGGACCCCGGAAATAGAGGCTACACCTTC
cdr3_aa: CASSQIRDPGNRGYTF

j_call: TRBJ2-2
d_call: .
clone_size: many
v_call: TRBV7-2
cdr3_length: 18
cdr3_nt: TGTGCCAGCAGCTTAAAGTGGGGCGCCATCTCGAACACCGGGGAGCTGTTTTTT
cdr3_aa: CASSLKWGAISNTGELFF

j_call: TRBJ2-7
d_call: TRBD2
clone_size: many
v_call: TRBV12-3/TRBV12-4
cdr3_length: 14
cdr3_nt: TGTGCCAGCAGTTTAGGCGGGGGCTCCTACGAGCAGTACTTC
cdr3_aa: CASSLGGGSYEQYF

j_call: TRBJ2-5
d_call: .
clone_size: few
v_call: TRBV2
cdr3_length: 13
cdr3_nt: TGTGCCACCAAGAACGGGAACCAAGAGACCCAGTACTTC
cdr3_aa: CATKNGNQETQYF

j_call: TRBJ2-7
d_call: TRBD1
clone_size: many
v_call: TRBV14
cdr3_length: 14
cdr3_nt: TGTGCCAGCAGCCCCCTGGGCACAGGGGACGAGCAGTACTTC
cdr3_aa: CASSPLGTGDEQYF

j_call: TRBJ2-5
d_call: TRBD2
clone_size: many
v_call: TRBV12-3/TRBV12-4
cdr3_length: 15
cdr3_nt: TGTGCCAGCAGACTTACTAGCGGGGGGGCAGAGACCCAGTACTTC
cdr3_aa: CASRLTSGGAETQYF

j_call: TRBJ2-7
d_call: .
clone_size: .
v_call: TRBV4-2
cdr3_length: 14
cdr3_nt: TGTGCCAGCAGCCAAGAACGTGGGACGTACGAGCAGTACTTC
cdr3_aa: CASSQERGTYEQYF

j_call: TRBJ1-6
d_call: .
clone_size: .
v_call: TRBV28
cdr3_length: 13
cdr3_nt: TGTGCCAGCTTACAGGGCAGCAGCTCACCCCTCCACTTT
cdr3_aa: CASLQGSSSPLHF